This T cell receptor beta chain was sequenced during a study of blood T cell repertoires in COVID-19. For the study at large: The United States, Italy and Spain were the sources of the acute and convalescent COVID-19 samples. Sample material is recorded as cDNA or gDNA derived from T cells, B-cell-depleted T cells, or PBMCs.

In the original workflow: Estimated nucleated cell counts came from reference gene primer amplification. Produced via immunoSEQ multiplex PCR; TCRdb's table is partial and in-frame only. The V and J calls and clone size come from that table; D and trimming were worked out from the DNA. The data contain 130,000 to 150,000 clones, roughly nine tenths of them singletons. Per the germline V gene, CDR1 is MNHNY and CDR2 is SVGAGI (reference sequence). The V and J ends lost 6 bases and 5 bases, in that order; junction bases with no gene match: 5. This CDR3 contains 13 residues. This rearrangement joins TRBV6-6 to TRBJ1-1, with 8 bases lining up with TRBD1. Sequenced material: peripheral blood. The TCR was taken from a human donor in a cohort sampled during active COVID-19. This CDR3 is CASRQGARTEAFF. The CDR3 DNA follows: TGTGCCAGCAGGCAGGGGGCCAGAACTGAAGCTTTCTTT.